The sequence of this T cell receptor beta chain was determined in a study of Ad26.COV2.S vaccination and SARS-CoV-2 variants. Study-level points and caveats: The TCR breadth and depth analyses may have produced an underestimate of total T cell responses. Vaccinated and placebo-treated recipients had similar non-spike TCR breadth. Recipients given vaccine exceeded placebo recipients in spike-specific TCR breadth.

Stated treatment: roughly 20 received Ad26.COV2.S at low or high dose, single or two shots; 5 received placebo; per-sample allocation not given. Sampling happened 63 days after the first vaccine or placebo injection. Adults aged 18-55 years in Boston included the donor. Libraries were prepared by immunoSEQ multiplex PCR; TCRdb keeps only in-frame clonotypes and omits some of them. The sample shows 300,000 to 350,000 clones, around four fifths of them seen only once. Looked up from germline, CDR1 is SNHLY and CDR2 is FYNNEI. The CDR3 is 15 residues long. Trimming shortened V by 10 bases and J by 1 base, and 18 bases separated the two germline ends. Of note for this clone: Its antigen is unidentified.

Sample: peripheral blood, taken in a trial of Ad26.COV2.S vaccine versus placebo. The source of this sequence is a person between 18 and 59 years old who received the Ad26.COV2.S COVID-19 vaccine or a placebo. The chain combines TRBV2 with TRBJ2-3; tentative D call: TRBD2 (6 bases). The CDR3: CAKGAGKGGTDTQYF. Here the CDR3 DNA reads TGTGCCAAAGGGGCGGGAAAGGGCGGCACAGATACGCAGTATTTT. The whole variable domain, remainder taken from reference TRBV2 and TRBJ2-3, is EPEVTQTPSHQVTQMGQEVILRCVPISNHLYFYWYRQILGQKVEFLVSFYNNEISEKSEIFDDQFSVERPDGSNFTLKIRSTKLEDSAMYFCAKGAGKGGTDTQYFGPGTRLTVL.